Listed here are 17 T cell receptor beta chains from one sample, sequenced in a study of human T cells and chemical hapten exposure. MiXCR was run by TCRdb on the RACE reads, yielding one entry per CDR3 protein. The table shows 300,000 to 450,000 distinct CDR3 sequences, with 4.8% occurring only once. Specified time point: patch test 1, 2 weeks after DPC sensitization. The treatment is: therapeutic diphenylcyclopropenone sensitization with weekly scalp DPC. Source: whole blood, taken in connection with sensitization to the hapten diphenylcyclopropenone (DPC). These receptor sequences come from a woman aged 45-65 years with alopecia areata. Some clones in this sample may be carry-over from other donors' samples.

The sample holds a few counts of this clonotype. The chain links TRBV7-2 to TRBJ2-4; D tentatively fits TRBD1 or TRBD2 (8 bases each). The germline V and J ends were trimmed by 6 bases and 6 bases, with 18 bases remaining between them. This CDR3 is 15 amino acids long. The germline V gene encodes CDR1 SGHTA and CDR2 FQGNSA. The CDR3 nucleotides are TGTGCCAGCAGTACGACAGGGGCGGGGGGAAACATTCAGTACTTC. It translates to CASSTTGAGGNIQYF.

This clonotype was counted ten times or more. The CDR3: CSVDGSNSYEQYF. The CDR3 DNA reads TGCAGCGTTGACGGCTCAAACAGCTACGAGCAGTACTTC. V usage is TRBV29-1 and J usage is TRBJ2-7; D gene unclear. This CDR3 is 13 amino acids long. The germline V and J ends were trimmed by 3 bases and 3 bases, with 12 bases remaining between them. Germline loops: CDR1 SQVTM, CDR2 ANQGSEA.

This clonotype was seen a handful of times. The J gene is TRBJ2-6, the V gene TRBV4-1; D is unresolved. Trimming pared 3 bases from V and 2 bases from J, leaving 8 bases between. The CDR3 contains 15 residues. Germline loops: CDR1 MGHRA, CDR2 YSYEKL. CDR3 amino acids: CASSQGQTGANVLTF. The CDR3 region has the DNA TGCGCCAGCAGCCAGGGCCAAACTGGGGCCAACGTCCTGACTTTC.

This clonotype has at least ten counts. The rearrangement uses TRBV10-3 and TRBJ1-2, with 7 positions matching TRBD1. V was pared by 10 bases and J by 10 bases, with 15 bases of the junction left unmatched. Germline assignment: CDR1 ENHRY and CDR2 SYGVKD. This CDR3 is built from 13 residues. The CDR3 here is CATAPTGEQAYTF. The CDR3 nucleotides are TGTGCCACCGCCCCCACAGGGGAACAAGCCTACACCTTC.

This clonotype occurred many times. The chain recombines TRBV11-2 with TRBJ1-6; D unresolved. Germline lookup yields CDR1 SGHAT and CDR2 FQNNGV. V lost 5 bases to trimming and J lost 6 bases, with 14 bases between them. The CDR3 length is 15 residues. CDR3 coding DNA: TGTGCCAGCAGCCGACTCGAGGCAGTTAATTCACCCCTCCACTTT. Translating gives CASSRLEAVNSPLHF.

This clonotype was recorded many times. V gene TRBV7-2 combines with J gene TRBJ2-3, with D possibly being TRBD1 (6 bases). CDR1 SGHTA and CDR2 FQGNSA come from the germline V gene. The CDR3 totals 12 residues. Trimming cost V 3 bases and J 11 bases, with 12 bases left between them. In DNA form, the CDR3 reads TGTGCCAGCAGCTTTCAGGGGATGGGGCAGTATTTT. It is translated as CASSFQGMGQYF.

This clonotype showed up many times. This rearrangement joins TRBV6-2 or TRBV6-3 to TRBJ1-5; no definite D call. The V end lost 4 bases, the J end lost 5 bases, and 9 bases lay between the germline ends. The CDR3 totals 13 residues. Germline V gene sequence: CDR1 MNHEY, CDR2 SVGEGT. CDR3 sequence: CASSFGRDQPQHF. The CDR3 bases are TGTGCCAGCAGTTTTGGACGGGATCAGCCCCAGCATTTT.

The chain employs TRBV11-3 and TRBJ2-1; D possibly corresponds to TRBD1 (5 bases). In germline, CDR1 is SGHNT, CDR2 YENEEA. V was clipped by 5 bases and J by 9 bases, with 17 bases between them. The CDR3 is 14 residues long. CDR3 in amino acids: CASSARPQGTEQFF. The DNA of the CDR3 is TGTGCCAGCAGCGCCCGCCCCCAGGGTACTGAGCAGTTCTTC. Using reference TRBV11-3 and TRBJ2-1 for the parts outside the CDR3, the full variable domain is EAGVVQSPRYKIIEKKQPVAFWCNPISGHNTLYWYLQNLGQGPELLIRYENEEAVDDSQLPKDRFSAERLKGVDSTLKIQPAELGDSAVYLCASSARPQGTEQFFGPGTRLTVL.

The chain recombines TRBV9 with TRBJ1-5; 8 bases map to TRBD1. In germline, CDR1 is SGDLS, CDR2 YYNGEE. V was clipped by 3 bases and J by 5 bases; unmatched bases: 4. This CDR3 is built from 14 residues. This CDR3 reads CASSGTGMDQPQHF. The CDR3 nucleotides read TGTGCCAGCAGCGGGACAGGGATGGATCAGCCCCAGCATTTT. Complete variable domain (other parts from reference TRBV9 and TRBJ1-5): DSGVTQTPKHLITATGQRVTLRCSPRSGDLSVYWYQQSLDQGLQFLIQYYNGEERAKGNILERFSAQQFPDLHSELNLSSLELGDSALYFCASSGTGMDQPQHFGDGTRLSIL.

The rearrangement uses TRBV7-9 and TRBJ1-3; D not certain. Germline CDR1 is SEHNR and CDR2 is FQNEAQ (reference sequence). Trimming left V 5 bases short and J 0 bases short, with 8 bases between. The CDR3 has 14 amino acids. CDR3 sequence: CASSSIYSGNTIYF. The CDR3 DNA reads TGTGCCAGCAGCAGCATTTACTCTGGAAACACCATATATTTT.

This clonotype was detected ten times or more. The V and J genes are TRBV21-1 and TRBJ2-6; the table's TRBD2 call for D was not verified on the DNA. TRBV21-1 is given as a pseudogene. CDR3 length equals 22 residues. As DNA, the CDR3 is TGTGCCAGCAGCAAAGACCCGGGACTAGCGGGAGCGGCTACCTCTGGGGCCAACGTCCTGACTTTC. Protein sequence: CASSKDPGLAGAATSGANVLTF.

This clonotype was recorded at least ten times. The chain links TRBV9 to TRBJ2-7; 9 nucleotides agree with TRBD1. Germline values: CDR1 SGDLS, CDR2 YYNGEE. The CDR3 contains 14 residues. Germline trimming cut 0 bases from V and 6 bases from J; bases unmatched to any gene: 4. In DNA form, the CDR3 reads TGTGCCAGCAGCGTAGTAGGACAGGGGAGCGAGCAGTACTTC. The encoded protein is CASSVVGQGSEQYF.

Only a few counts were recorded for this clonotype. V usage is TRBV11-3 and J usage is TRBJ2-7, with 10 bases matching TRBD2. The CDR3 loop spans 13 amino acids. Losses at the gene ends were 5 bases for V and 6 bases for J; bases not matched to a gene: 4. Germline V gene data show CDR1 as SGHNT and CDR2 as YENEEA. The CDR3 spells CASSDSGRSEQYF. The CDR3 DNA reads TGTGCCAGCAGCGATAGCGGGAGGAGCGAGCAGTACTTC.

This clonotype was counted only a few times. The chain links TRBV30 to TRBJ2-7; perhaps TRBD2 as D (5 bases). The CDR3 contains 12 residues. Germline V gene data show CDR1 as GTSNPN and CDR2 as SVGIG (reference sequence). The V end was cut by 3 bases, the J end by 3 bases, with 9 bases between. The CDR3 coding sequence is TGTGCCTGGAGCCCGGGAATCTACGAGCAGTACTTC. Translating it yields CAWSPGIYEQYF.

There are many counts of this clonotype. The chain combines TRBV7-9 with TRBJ2-3, with D perhaps matching TRBD2 (5 bases). Per germline, CDR1 SEHNR and CDR2 FQNEAQ (reference sequence). V was shortened by 3 bases and J by 0 bases, with 10 bases between the two germline ends. The CDR3 runs to 15 residues. This CDR3 is CASSFLGGSTDTQYF. CDR3 nucleotides: TGTGCCAGCAGCTTTTTGGGCGGGAGCACAGATACGCAGTATTTT.

This chain connects TRBV4-3 to TRBJ2-1; 10 positions match TRBD2. CDR1 and CDR2 (germline): LGHNA, YSLEER. The CDR3 is 15 amino acids. V dropped 4 bases and J dropped 3; count of bases not matched to a gene: 3. The chain's CDR3 is CASSRRTSGYNEQFF. CDR3 DNA sequence: TGCGCCAGCAGCCGGAGGACTAGCGGCTACAATGAGCAGTTCTTC.

This rearrangement joins TRBV7-2 to TRBJ2-3, with 8 bases aligning to TRBD2. The CDR3 has 16 residues. The germline gives CDR1 SGHTA, CDR2 FQGNSA. Trimming removed 2 bases from V and 4 bases from J; junction bases left unmatched: 8. Written as DNA, the CDR3 is TGTGCCAGCAGCTTACTACTAGCGGAAAATTCAGATACGCAGTATTTT. Protein product: CASSLLLAENSDTQYF.